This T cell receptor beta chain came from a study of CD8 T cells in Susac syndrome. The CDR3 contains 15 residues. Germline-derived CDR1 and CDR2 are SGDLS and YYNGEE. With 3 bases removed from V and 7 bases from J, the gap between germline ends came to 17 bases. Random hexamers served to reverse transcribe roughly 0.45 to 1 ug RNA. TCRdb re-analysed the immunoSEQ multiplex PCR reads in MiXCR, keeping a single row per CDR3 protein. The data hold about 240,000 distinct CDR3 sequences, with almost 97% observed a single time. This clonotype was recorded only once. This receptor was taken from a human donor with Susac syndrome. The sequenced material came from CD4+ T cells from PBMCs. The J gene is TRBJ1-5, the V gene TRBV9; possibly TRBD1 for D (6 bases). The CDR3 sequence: CASSAEGGGAQPQHF. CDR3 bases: TGTGCCAGCAGCGCCGAGGGGGGGGGCGCGCAGCCCCAGCATTTT.